The clone carrying this T cell receptor (beta chain) was counted many times. Its antigen is undetermined. V was clipped by 0 bases and J by 7 bases, with 12 bases between them. This CDR3 region has 15 residues. CDR1 is KGHSH, CDR2 LQKENI, per germline. This sample was taken from a study of T cells in Graves' hyperthyroidism and ophthalmopathy. Looking at the study overall: Blood was drawn when the patient was first diagnosed and still untreated. Study-wide results and caveats: Blood also showed most of the thyroid clonotypes that were expanded above 0.001.

RNA transcripts were the template for amplifying TCR beta CDR3 regions. Primed by the HTBI set, a first-round RT-PCR was run on the TCR CDR3. TCRdb re-analysed the multiplex PCR reads in MiXCR, keeping a single row per CDR3 protein. The data contain some 770,000 distinct CDR3 sequences, around 15% of them singletons. V usage is TRBV18 and J usage is TRBJ1-4; tentative D call: TRBD1 (5 bases). The source of this sequence is a young man with Graves' hyperthyroidism. Sequenced sample: blood. The CDR3 is CASSPPPGIGEKLFF. The DNA for the CDR3 is TGTGCCAGCTCACCACCTCCAGGGATAGGTGAAAAACTGTTTTTT.